This TCR beta chain emerged from a study of blood T cells in healthy people across ages. Ranging in age from about 6 to 95, the donors were healthy Caucasian individuals from Russia. Each individual donor underwent a draw of roughly 10 milliliters of peripheral blood. Using a J-beta primer mix together with a sample-barcoded 5' primer, a second PCR was run for about 7 to 12 cycles. TCRdb reanalysed the 5' RACE reads using MiXCR and keeps one entry per CDR3 protein. The table lists some 1,800,000 distinct CDR3 sequences, roughly 43% of them singletons. This clonotype is a singleton in its sample. Its antigen is not known. Study-wide points: PBMCs were not sorted, which prevented a conclusive comparison of naive versus antigen-experienced cells. Calculation of diversity from one million T cells yielded estimates considered to be underestimates.

This CDR3 spans 16 amino acids. CDR1 and CDR2 from the germline V gene are SGHRS and YFSETQ. The J gene is TRBJ2-5, the V gene TRBV5-1; tentatively, D is TRBD1 or TRBD2 (5 bases each). The DNA end is more similar to TRBJ2-7, so the J call may be wrong. The receptor comes from a human donor in good health. Specimen: blood. The CDR3 sequence: CASSLGWDPPFYEQYF. The CDR3 DNA is TGCGCCAGCAGCTTGGGTTGGGACCCTCCATTCTACGAGCAGTACTTC.